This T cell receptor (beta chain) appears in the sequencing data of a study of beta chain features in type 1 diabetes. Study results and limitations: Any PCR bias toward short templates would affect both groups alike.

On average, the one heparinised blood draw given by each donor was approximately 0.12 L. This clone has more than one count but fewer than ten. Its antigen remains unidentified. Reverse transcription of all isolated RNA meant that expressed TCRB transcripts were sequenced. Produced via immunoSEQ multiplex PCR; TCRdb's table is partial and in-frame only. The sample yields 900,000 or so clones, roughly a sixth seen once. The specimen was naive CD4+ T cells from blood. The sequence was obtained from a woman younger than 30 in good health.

The CDR3 nucleotides are TGTGCCAGCAGCTTAACAGGGCAGGGGGCCACAGATACGCAGTATTTT. Its protein is CASSLTGQGATDTQYF. The gene calls are TRBV7-3 and TRBJ2-3; 8 bases match TRBD1. CDR1 is SGHTA, CDR2 FQGTGA, per germline. CDR3 length: 16 residues. Trimming cost V 0 bases and J 2 bases; bases outside gene matches: 4.